The clone carrying this TCR beta chain was observed a few times. Lacking the conserved final phenylalanine or tryptophan, this CDR3 likely reflects a read error. These data originate in a study of blood T cells in healthy people across ages. PCR was performed a second time for 7 to 11 cycles using a sample-barcoded 5' primer and a J-beta primer mix. TCRdb reanalysed the 5' RACE reads using MiXCR and keeps one entry per CDR3 protein. This sample has fewer than 1,200,000 distinct CDR3 sequences, with roughly 24% found just once. Germline V lookup: CDR1 SQVTM, CDR2 ANQGSEA. CDR3 length equals 15 residues. Trimming left V 7 bases short and J 0 bases short, with 16 bases between. The same data also contributed to another study, on T cells of mothers and their children.

The sample consisted of blood. The clonotype comes from a girl aged 2 to 9 in good health. The chain couples TRBV29-1 to TRBJ2-1; D gene unclear. The CDR3 bases are TGCAGCGGCGCCCACGCCGCGGCCTCCTACAATGAGCAGTTCCTC. Its translation is CSGAHAAASYNEQFL.